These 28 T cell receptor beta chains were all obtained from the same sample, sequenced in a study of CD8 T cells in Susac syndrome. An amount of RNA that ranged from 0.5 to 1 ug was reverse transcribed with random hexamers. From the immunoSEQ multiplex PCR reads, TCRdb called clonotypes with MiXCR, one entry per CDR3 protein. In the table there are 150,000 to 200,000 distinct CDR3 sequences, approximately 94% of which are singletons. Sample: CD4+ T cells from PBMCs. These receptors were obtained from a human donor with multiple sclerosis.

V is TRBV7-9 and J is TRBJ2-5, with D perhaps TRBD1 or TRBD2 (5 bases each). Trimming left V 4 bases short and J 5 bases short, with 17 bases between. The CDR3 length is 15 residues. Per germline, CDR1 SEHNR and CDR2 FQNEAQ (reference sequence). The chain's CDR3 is CASSYGDPAVETQYF. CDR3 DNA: TGTGCCAGCAGCTATGGGGACCCGGCGGTGGAGACCCAGTACTTC.

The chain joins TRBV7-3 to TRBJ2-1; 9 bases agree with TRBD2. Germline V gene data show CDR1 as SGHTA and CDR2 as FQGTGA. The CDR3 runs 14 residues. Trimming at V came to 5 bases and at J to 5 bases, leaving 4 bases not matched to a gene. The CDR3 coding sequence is TGTGCCAGCAGCCCCCTAGCGGGAAACAATGAGCAGTTCTTC. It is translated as CASSPLAGNNEQFF.

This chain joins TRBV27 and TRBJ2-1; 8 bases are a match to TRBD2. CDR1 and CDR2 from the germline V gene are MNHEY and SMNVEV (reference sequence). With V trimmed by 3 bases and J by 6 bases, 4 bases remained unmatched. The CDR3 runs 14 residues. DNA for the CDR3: TGTGCCAGCAGTTTGCGGGAGGCGATCAATGAGCAGTTCTTC. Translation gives CASSLREAINEQFF.

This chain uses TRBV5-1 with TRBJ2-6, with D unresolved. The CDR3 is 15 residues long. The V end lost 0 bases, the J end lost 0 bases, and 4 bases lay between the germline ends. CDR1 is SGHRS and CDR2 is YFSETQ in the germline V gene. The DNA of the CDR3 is TGCGCCAGCAGCTTGGTAGCCTCTGGGGCCAACGTCCTGACTTTC. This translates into CASSLVASGANVLTF.

DNA of the CDR3: TGTGCCAGCAGTCCTCCGGGACTAGCGGGAGGGACCAATGAGCAGTTCTTC. It encodes CASSPPGLAGGTNEQFF. The rearrangement joins TRBV7-9 to TRBJ2-1, with 16 bases identical to TRBD2. The CDR3 runs 17 residues. The ends lost 6 bases at V and 6 bases at J; junction bases unmatched: 8. CDR1 and CDR2 (germline): SEHNR, FQNEAQ (reference sequence).

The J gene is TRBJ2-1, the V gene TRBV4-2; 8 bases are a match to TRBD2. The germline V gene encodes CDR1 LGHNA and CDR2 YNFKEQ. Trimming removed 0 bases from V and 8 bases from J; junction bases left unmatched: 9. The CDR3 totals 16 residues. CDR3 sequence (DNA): TGTGCCAGCAGCCAAGAGGCCCGAGCGGGAGTGGATGAGCAGTTCTTC. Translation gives CASSQEARAGVDEQFF.

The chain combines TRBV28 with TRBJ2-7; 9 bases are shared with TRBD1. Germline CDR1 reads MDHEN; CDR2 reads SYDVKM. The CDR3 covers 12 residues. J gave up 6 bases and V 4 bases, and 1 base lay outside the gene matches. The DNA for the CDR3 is TGTGCCAGCAGTTGGACAGGGGTCGAGCAGTACTTC. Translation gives CASSWTGVEQYF.

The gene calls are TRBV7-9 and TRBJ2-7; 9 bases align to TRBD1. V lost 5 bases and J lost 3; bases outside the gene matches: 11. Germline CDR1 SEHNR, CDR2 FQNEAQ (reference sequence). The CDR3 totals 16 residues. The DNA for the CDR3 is TGTGCCAGCAGCCAGGGACAGGGACGGATGATCTACGAGCAGTACTTC. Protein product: CASSQGQGRMIYEQYF.

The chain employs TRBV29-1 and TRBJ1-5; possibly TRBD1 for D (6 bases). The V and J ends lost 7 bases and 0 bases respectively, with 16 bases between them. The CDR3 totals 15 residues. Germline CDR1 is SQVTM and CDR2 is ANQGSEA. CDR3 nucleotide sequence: TGCAGCGGCAGGGGCCGGTTGGATAGCAATCAGCCCCAGCATTTT. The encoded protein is CSGRGRLDSNQPQHF.

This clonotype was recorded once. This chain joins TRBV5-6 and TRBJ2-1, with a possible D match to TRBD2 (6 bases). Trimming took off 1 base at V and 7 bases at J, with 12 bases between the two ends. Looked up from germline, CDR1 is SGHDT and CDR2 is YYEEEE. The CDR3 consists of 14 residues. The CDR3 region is CASSLTSRSNEQFF. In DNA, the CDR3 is TGTGCCAGCAGCTTGACTAGCAGATCAAATGAGCAGTTCTTC.

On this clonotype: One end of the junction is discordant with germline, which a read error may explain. CDR3 region: CASSFQGLSENTIYF. The CDR3 DNA is TGTGCCAGCAGCTTTCAAGGACTCTCTGAAAACACCATATATTTT. The chain couples TRBV5-6 to TRBJ1-3, with unresolved D. The germline gives CDR1 SGHDT, CDR2 YYEEEE. This CDR3 spans 15 amino acids.

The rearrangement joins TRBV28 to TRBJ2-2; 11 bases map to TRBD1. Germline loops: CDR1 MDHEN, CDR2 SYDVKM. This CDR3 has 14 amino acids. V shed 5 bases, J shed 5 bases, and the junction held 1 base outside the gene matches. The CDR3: CASSRDRGTGELFF. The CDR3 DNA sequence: TGTGCCAGCAGTCGGGACAGGGGGACCGGGGAGCTGTTTTTT.

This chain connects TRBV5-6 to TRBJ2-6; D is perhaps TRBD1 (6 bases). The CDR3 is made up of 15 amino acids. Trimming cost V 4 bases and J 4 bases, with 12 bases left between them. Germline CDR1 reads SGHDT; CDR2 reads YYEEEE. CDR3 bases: TGTGCCAGCAGCGTAACAGGGTTCGGGGCCAACGTCCTGACTTTC. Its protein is CASSVTGFGANVLTF.

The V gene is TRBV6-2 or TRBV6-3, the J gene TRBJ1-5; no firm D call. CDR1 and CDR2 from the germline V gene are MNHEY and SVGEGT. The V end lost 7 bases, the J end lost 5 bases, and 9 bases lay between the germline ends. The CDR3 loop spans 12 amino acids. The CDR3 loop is CASTEGHQPQHF. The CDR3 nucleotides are TGTGCCAGCACGGAGGGCCATCAGCCCCAGCATTTT.

The CDR3 sequence is CASSPGATYEQYF. In DNA, the CDR3 is TGTGCCAGCTCACCAGGGGCCACCTACGAGCAGTACTTC. The J gene is TRBJ2-7, the V gene TRBV18, with D perhaps TRBD1 (5 bases). The CDR3 is 13 residues long. Trimming cost V 2 bases and J 2 bases, with 7 bases left between them. CDR1 KGHSH and CDR2 LQKENI come from the germline V gene.

The chain's CDR3 is CASREDRVLANYGYTF. CDR3 sequence (DNA): TGTGCCAGCCGCGAGGACAGGGTGTTAGCTAACTATGGCTACACCTTC. This chain links TRBV28 with TRBJ1-2; 8 bases map to TRBD1. J gave up 0 bases and V 8 bases, and 11 bases lay outside the gene matches. This CDR3 has 16 amino acids. Germline V gene data show CDR1 as MDHEN and CDR2 as SYDVKM.

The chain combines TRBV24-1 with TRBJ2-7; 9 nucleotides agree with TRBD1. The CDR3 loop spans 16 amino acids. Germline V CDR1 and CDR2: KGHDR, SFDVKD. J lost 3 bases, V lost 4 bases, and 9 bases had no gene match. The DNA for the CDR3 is TGTGCCACCAGTGAGCTGGGACAGGGAGGTTTCTACGAGCAGTACTTC. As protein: CATSELGQGGFYEQYF.

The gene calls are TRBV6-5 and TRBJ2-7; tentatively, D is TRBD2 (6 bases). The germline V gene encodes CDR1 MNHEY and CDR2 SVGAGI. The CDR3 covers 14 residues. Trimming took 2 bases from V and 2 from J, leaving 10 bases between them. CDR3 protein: CASSYRGGPYEQYF. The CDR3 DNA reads TGTGCCAGCAGTTACAGGGGAGGCCCCTACGAGCAGTACTTC.

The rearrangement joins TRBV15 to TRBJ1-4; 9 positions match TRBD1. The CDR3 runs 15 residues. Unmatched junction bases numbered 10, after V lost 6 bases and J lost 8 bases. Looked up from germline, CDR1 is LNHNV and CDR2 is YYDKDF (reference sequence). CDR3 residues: CATSTGQGGGEKLFF. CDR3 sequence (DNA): TGTGCCACCAGTACGGGACAGGGAGGTGGAGAAAAACTGTTTTTT. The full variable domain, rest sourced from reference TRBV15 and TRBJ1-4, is DAMVIQNPRYQVTQFGKPVTLSCSQTLNHNVMYWYQQKSSQAPKLLFHYYDKDFNNEADTPDNFQSRRPNTSFCFLDIRSPGLGDTAMYLCATSTGQGGGEKLFFGSGTQLSVL.

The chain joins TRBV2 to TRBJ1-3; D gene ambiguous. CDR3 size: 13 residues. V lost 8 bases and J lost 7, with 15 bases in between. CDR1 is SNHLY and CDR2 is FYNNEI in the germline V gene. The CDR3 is CASRWDPRNTIYF. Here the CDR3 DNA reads TGTGCCAGCCGATGGGATCCCCGCAACACCATATATTTT. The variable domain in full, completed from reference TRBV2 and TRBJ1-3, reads EPEVTQTPSHQVTQMGQEVILRCVPISNHLYFYWYRQILGQKVEFLVSFYNNEISEKSEIFDDQFSVERPDGSNFTLKIRSTKLEDSAMYFCASRWDPRNTIYFGEGSWLTVV.

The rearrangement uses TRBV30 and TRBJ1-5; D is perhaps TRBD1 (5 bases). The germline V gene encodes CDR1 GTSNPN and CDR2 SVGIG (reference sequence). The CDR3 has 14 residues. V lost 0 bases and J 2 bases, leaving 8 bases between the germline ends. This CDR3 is CAWSVQGGNQPQHF. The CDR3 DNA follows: TGTGCCTGGAGTGTACAAGGGGGCAATCAGCCCCAGCATTTT. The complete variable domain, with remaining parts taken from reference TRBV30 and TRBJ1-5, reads SQTIHQWPATLVQPVGSPLSLECTVEGTSNPNLYWYRQAAGRGLQLLFYSVGIGQISSEVPQNLSASRPQDRQFILSSKKLLLSDSGFYLCAWSVQGGNQPQHFGDGTRLSIL.

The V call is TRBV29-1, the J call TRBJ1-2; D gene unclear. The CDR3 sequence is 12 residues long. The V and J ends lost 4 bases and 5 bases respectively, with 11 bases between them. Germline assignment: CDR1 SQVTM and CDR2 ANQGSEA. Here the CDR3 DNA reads TGCAGCGTTGTTAACAGTGATTATGGCTACACCTTC. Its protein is CSVVNSDYGYTF. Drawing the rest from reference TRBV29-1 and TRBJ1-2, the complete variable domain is SAVISQKPSRDICQRGTSLTIQCQVDSQVTMMFWYRQQPGQSLTLIATANQGSEATYESGFVIDKFPISRPNLTFSTLTVSNMSPEDSSIYLCSVVNSDYGYTFGSGTRLTVV.

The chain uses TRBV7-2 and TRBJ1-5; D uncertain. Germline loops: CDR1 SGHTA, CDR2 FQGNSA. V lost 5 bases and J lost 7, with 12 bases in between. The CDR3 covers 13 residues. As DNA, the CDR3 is TGTGCCAGCAGCCCCCGAGGGCGGCAGCCCCAGCATTTT. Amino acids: CASSPRGRQPQHF.

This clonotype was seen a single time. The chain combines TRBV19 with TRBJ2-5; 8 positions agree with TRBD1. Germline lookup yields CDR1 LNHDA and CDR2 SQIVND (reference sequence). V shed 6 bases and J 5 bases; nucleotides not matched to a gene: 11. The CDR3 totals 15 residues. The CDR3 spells CASSPRTGQRETQYF. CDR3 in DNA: TGTGCCAGTAGCCCGCGGACAGGGCAGCGGGAGACCCAGTACTTC.

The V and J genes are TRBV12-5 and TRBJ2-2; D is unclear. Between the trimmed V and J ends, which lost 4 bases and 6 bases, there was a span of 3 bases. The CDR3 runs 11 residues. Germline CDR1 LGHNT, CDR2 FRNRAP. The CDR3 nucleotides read TGTGCTAGTGGTTCATCCGGGGAGCTGTTTTTT. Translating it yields CASGSSGELFF.

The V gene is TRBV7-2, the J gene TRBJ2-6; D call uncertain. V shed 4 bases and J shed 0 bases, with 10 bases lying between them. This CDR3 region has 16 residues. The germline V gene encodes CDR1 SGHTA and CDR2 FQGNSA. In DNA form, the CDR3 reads TGTGCCAGCAGCTCCCGGCTCAGCTCTGGGGCCAACGTCCTGACTTTC. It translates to CASSSRLSSGANVLTF.

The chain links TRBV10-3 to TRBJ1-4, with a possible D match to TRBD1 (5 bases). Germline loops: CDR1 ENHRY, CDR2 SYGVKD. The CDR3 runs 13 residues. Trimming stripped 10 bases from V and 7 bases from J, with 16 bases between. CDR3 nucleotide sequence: TGTGCCACCGGGGCTTCTCGGGCTGAAAAACTGTTTTTT. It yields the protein CATGASRAEKLFF.

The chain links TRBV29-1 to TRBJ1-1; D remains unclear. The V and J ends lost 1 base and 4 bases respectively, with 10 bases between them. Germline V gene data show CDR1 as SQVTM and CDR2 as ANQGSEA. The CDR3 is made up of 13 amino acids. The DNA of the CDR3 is TGCAGCGTTGAAGGAGGGAGGCGCACTGAAGCTTTCTTT. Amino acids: CSVEGGRRTEAFF.